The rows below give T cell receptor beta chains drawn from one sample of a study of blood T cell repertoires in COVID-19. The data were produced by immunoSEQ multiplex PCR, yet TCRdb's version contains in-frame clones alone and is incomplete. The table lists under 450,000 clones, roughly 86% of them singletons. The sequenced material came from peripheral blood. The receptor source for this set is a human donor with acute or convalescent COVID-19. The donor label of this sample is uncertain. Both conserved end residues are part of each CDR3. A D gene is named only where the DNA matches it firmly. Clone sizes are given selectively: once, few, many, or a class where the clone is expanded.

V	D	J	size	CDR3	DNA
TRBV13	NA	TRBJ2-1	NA	CASSLVQGPMGEQFF	TGTGCCAGCAGCTTAGTACAGGGACCGATGGGTGAGCAGTTCTTC
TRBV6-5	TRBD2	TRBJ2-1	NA	CASSLAGGPNEQFF	TGTGCCAGCAGTTTAGCGGGAGGGCCGAATGAGCAGTTCTTC
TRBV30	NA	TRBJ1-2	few	CAWSGPQAGVFGYTF	TGTGCCTGGAGTGGTCCACAAGCAGGGGTTTTTGGCTACACCTTC
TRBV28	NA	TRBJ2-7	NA	CASSLQAGRQTYEQYF	TGTGCCAGCAGTCTTCAAGCGGGCAGGCAAACCTACGAGCAGTACTTC
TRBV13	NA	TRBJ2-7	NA	CASSLGRGPYEQYF	TGTGCCAGCAGCTTAGGCAGGGGACCCTACGAGCAGTACTTC
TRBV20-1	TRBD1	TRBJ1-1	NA	CSATRGSAFF	TGCAGTGCTACCAGGGGGTCGGCTTTCTTT
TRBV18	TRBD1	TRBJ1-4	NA	CASSPDRGEKLFF	TGTGCCAGCTCACCGGACAGGGGGGAAAAACTGTTTTTT
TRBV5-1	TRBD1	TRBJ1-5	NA	CASSLKGARSNQPQHF	TGCGCCAGCAGCCTGAAGGGGGCCCGGAGCAATCAGCCCCAGCATTTT
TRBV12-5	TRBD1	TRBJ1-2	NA	CASGWDSPPNYGYTF	TGTGCTAGTGGTTGGGACAGTCCCCCTAACTATGGCTACACCTTC
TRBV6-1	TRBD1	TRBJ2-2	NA	CASSEGTGMNTGELFF	TGTGCCAGCAGTGAAGGGACAGGGATGAACACCGGGGAGCTGTTTTTT
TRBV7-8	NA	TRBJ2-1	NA	CASSRGHNSYNEQFF	TGTGCCAGCAGCCGAGGGCACAACTCCTACAATGAGCAGTTCTTC
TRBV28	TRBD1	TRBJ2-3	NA	CASSLGPQGARDTQYF	TGTGCCAGCAGTTTGGGCCCACAGGGGGCGCGAGATACGCAGTATTTT
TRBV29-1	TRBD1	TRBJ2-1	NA	CSVDRGFSYNEQFF	TGCAGCGTTGACAGGGGGTTCTCCTACAATGAGCAGTTCTTC
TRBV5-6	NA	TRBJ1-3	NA	CASSRRGFTGNTIYF	TGTGCCAGCAGTCGCAGGGGTTTTACTGGAAACACCATATATTTT
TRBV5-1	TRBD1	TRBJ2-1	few	CASTSGTGGYNEQFF	TGCGCCAGCACCTCCGGGACAGGGGGTTACAATGAGCAGTTCTTC
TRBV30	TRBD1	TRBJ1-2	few	CAWSTPGQIYGYTF	TGTGCCTGGAGTACACCGGGACAGATCTATGGCTACACCTTC
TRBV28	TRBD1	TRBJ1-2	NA	CAIRQGIYGYTF	TGTGCCATTAGACAGGGGATCTATGGCTACACCTTC
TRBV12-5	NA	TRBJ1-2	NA	CASGFTPNYGYTF	TGTGCTAGTGGTTTCACACCTAACTATGGCTACACCTTC
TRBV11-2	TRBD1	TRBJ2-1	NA	CASSLDPSLDRASYNEQFF	TGTGCCAGCAGCTTAGATCCATCGTTAGACAGGGCCTCCTACAATGAGCAGTTCTTC
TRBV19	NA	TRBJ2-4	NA	CAVSGIVGGVKAKNIQYF	TGTGCCGTCTCCGGGATCGTCGGCGGCGTTAAAGCCAAAAACATTCAGTACTTC
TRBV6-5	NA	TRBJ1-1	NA	CASSYAGFSEAFF	TGTGCCAGCAGTTACGCGGGTTTCAGTGAAGCTTTCTTT
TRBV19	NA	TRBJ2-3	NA	CASSRSTDTQYF	TGTGCCAGTAGCCGTAGCACAGATACGCAGTATTTT
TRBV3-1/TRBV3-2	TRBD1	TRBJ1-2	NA	CASSQDWTGPLYGYTF	TGTGCCAGCAGCCAAGATTGGACAGGACCCCTCTATGGCTACACCTTC
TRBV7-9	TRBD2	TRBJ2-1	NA	CASSWTSGETNEQFF	TGTGCCAGCAGCTGGACTAGCGGGGAGACCAATGAGCAGTTCTTC
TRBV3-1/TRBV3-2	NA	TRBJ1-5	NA	CASSQGRSNQPQHF	TGTGCCAGCAGCCAAGGCCGGAGCAATCAGCCCCAGCATTTT